This T cell receptor beta chain derives from a study of early T cells in non-severe SARS-CoV-2 infection. This CDR3 has 15 amino acids. Looked up from germline, CDR1 is MNHEY and CDR2 is SVGAGI. V gave up 7 bases and J gave up 4 bases, with 20 bases separating them. TCRdb called the 5' RACE reads again in MiXCR, with one record for every CDR3 protein. The profile shows about 84,000 distinct CDR3 sequences, 9% to 14% of them singletons. The TCR originated in an adult who was a healthcare worker with PCR-confirmed SARS-CoV-2 infection or an uninfected control (not recorded which). The V and J genes are TRBV6-5 and TRBJ2-7; D is undetermined. Sequencing was performed on whole blood. CDR3 sequence reads: CASIGRSTSSYEQYF. For the CDR3, the DNA is TGTGCCAGCATCGGCAGAAGCACCTCTTCTTACGAGCAGTACTTC.